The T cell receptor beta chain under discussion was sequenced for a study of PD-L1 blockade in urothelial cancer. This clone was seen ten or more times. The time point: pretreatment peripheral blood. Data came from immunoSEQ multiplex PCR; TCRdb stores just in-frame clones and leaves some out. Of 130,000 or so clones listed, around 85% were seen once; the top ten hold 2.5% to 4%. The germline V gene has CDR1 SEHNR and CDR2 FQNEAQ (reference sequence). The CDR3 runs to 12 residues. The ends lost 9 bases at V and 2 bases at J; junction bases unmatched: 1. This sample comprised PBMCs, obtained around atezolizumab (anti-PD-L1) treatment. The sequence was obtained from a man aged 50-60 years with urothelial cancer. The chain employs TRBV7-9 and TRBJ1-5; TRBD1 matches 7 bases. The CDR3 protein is CASGQGNQPQHF. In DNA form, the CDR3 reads TGTGCCAGTGGACAGGGCAATCAGCCCCAGCATTTT. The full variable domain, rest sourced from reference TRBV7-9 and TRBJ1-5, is DTGVSQNPRHKITKRGQNVTFRCDPISEHNRLYWYRQTLGQGPEFLTYFQNEAQLEKSRLLSDRFSAERPKGSFSTLEIQRTEQGDSAMYLCASGQGNQPQHFGDGTRLSIL.